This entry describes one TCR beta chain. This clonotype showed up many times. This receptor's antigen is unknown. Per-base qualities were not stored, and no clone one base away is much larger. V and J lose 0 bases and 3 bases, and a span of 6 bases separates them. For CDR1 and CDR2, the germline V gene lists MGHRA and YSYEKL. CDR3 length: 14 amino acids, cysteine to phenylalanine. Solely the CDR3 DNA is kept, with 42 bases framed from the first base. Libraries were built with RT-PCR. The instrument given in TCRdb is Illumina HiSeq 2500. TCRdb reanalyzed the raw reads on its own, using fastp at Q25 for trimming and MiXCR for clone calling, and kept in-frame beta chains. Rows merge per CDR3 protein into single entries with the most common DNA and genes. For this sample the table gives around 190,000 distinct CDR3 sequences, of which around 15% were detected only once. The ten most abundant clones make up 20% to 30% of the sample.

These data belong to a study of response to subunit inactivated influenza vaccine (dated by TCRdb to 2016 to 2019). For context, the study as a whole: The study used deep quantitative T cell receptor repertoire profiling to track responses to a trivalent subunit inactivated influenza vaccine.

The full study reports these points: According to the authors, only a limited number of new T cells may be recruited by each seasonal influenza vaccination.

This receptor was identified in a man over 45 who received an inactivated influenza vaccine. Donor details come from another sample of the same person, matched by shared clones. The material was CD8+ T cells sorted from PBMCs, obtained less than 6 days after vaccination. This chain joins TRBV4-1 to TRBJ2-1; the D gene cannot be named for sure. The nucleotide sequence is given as TGCGCCAGCAGCCAAGACTTCGGCTACAATGAGCAGTTCTTC. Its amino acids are CASSQDFGYNEQFF.